This record covers a single T cell receptor (beta chain). This sample was included in a study of blood T cells in healthy people across ages. A sample-barcoded 5' primer and a J-beta primer mix were used in a second PCR of roughly 7 to 11 cycles. MiXCR, applied by TCRdb to the 5' RACE reads, yields one record per CDR3 protein. Of 500,000 to 550,000 distinct CDR3 sequences in the sample, under 30% are singletons; the top ten hold 8.7%. In germline, CDR1 is SGHRS, CDR2 YFSETQ. V gave up 0 bases and J gave up 8 bases, with 15 bases separating them. The CDR3 contains 15 residues. This same sample was also part of a study on T cells of mothers and their children.

Material: blood. This rearrangement joins TRBV5-1 to TRBJ2-1; D perhaps matches TRBD1 (6 bases). The sequence came from a boy under 18 in good health. The CDR3 reads CASSLEQGSWHEQFF. The CDR3 region has the DNA TGCGCCAGCAGCTTGGAGCAGGGGTCATGGCATGAGCAGTTCTTC.